These 21 T cell receptor beta chains share one sample of origin, sequenced in a study of T cells after yellow fever vaccination. MiXCR, applied by TCRdb to the 5' RACE reads, yields one record per CDR3 protein. The sample shows about 74,000 distinct CDR3 sequences, more than 5.5% of them seen only once. The material was CD8+ T cells sorted from PBMCs, obtained roughly 5 days after the first yellow fever vaccination. The receptors come from a man aged 18 to 30 who received the YFV17D yellow fever vaccine.

This chain joins TRBV7-9 and TRBJ1-1; D might be TRBD1 (6 bases). Trimming removed 5 bases at V and 5 bases at J, with 18 bases between. The CDR3 has 15 amino acids. Germline-derived CDR1 and CDR2 are SEHNR and FQNEAQ (reference sequence). The CDR3 spells CASSTLGGGLTEAFF. The CDR3 DNA reads as TGTGCCAGCAGCACCCTAGGGGGGGGTCTGACTGAAGCTTTCTTT.

V usage is TRBV28 and J usage is TRBJ2-3; D assignment may be TRBD1 or TRBD2 (6 bases each). Trimming stripped 6 bases from V and 2 bases from J, with 21 bases between. The CDR3 loop spans 17 amino acids. Germline loops: CDR1 MDHEN, CDR2 SYDVKM. The CDR3 sequence is CASSPAPGGTPTDTQYF. Here the CDR3 DNA reads TGTGCCAGCAGCCCCGCGCCCGGCGGGACACCCACAGATACGCAGTATTTT. Using reference TRBV28 and TRBJ2-3 for the parts outside the CDR3, the full variable domain is DVKVTQSSRYLVKRTGEKVFLECVQDMDHENMFWYRQDPGLGLRLIYFSYDVKMKEKGDIPEGYSVSREKKERFSLILESASTNQTSMYLCASSPAPGGTPTDTQYFGPGTRLTVL.

The chain combines TRBV14 with TRBJ2-1; the D is unclear. The V and J ends lost 0 bases and 0 bases respectively, with 9 bases between them. CDR1 is SGHDN and CDR2 is FVKESK in the germline V gene. The CDR3 covers 16 residues. The CDR3 protein is CASSQESVRSYNEQFF. CDR3 DNA: TGTGCCAGCAGCCAAGAAAGTGTCCGCTCCTACAATGAGCAGTTCTTC.

This clonotype was detected ten times or more. J is TRBJ2-3 and V is TRBV12-3 or TRBV12-4, with 9 bases fitting TRBD2. This CDR3 is built from 15 residues. The V segment lost 1 base and the J segment 1 base; nucleotides outside the gene matches: 0. The CDR3 loop reads CASSLGLAGTDTQYF. The CDR3 DNA sequence: TGTGCCAGCAGTTTAGGACTAGCGGGCACAGATACGCAGTATTTT.

The sample holds many counts of this clonotype. The rearrangement uses TRBV7-6 and TRBJ2-3; 11 bases agree with TRBD1. V trimming: 5 bases; J trimming: 3 bases; junction bases outside the gene matches: 7. The CDR3 extends over 16 amino acids. Germline V CDR1 and CDR2: SGHVS, FNYEAQ. CDR3 nucleotide sequence: TGTGCCAGCAGCGCCCGGACAGGGGGCTTGACAGATACGCAGTATTTT. It specifies CASSARTGGLTDTQYF. Complete variable domain (other parts from reference TRBV7-6 and TRBJ2-3): GAGVSQSPRYKVTKRGQDVALRCDPISGHVSLYWYRQALGQGPEFLTYFNYEAQQDKSGLPNDRFSAERPEGSISTLTIQRTEQRDSAMYRCASSARTGGLTDTQYFGPGTRLTVL.

This clonotype was found many times. A read error may produce the germline difference seen at one junction end. This chain uses TRBV20-1 with TRBJ2-2; D might be TRBD1 (6 bases). The CDR3 is 15 amino acids. Per germline, CDR1 DFQATT and CDR2 SNEGSKA (reference sequence). Written as DNA, the CDR3 is TGCAGTGCTCTAGGGGGTAGGGAGAACGCCGGGGAGCTGTTTTTT. Its translation: CSALGGRENAGELFF.

This clonotype showed up many times. The CDR3 sequence: CASSTWDRGQDTQYF. As DNA, the CDR3 is TGTGCCAGCAGTACGTGGGACAGGGGGCAAGATACGCAGTATTTT. V gene TRBV28 combines with J gene TRBJ2-3; 12 bases align to TRBD1. There are 15 residues in the CDR3. J gave up 5 bases and V 5 bases, and 5 bases lay outside the gene matches. The germline V gene has CDR1 MDHEN and CDR2 SYDVKM.

The table lists this clonotype with a few counts. The chain carries TRBV7-6 and TRBJ2-5, with D possibly TRBD2 on 5 matching bases. Trimming stripped 4 bases from V and 5 bases from J, with 17 bases between. The V gene's germline CDR1 is SGHVS and CDR2 FNYEAQ. This CDR3 is built from 15 residues. DNA for the CDR3: TGTGCCAGCAGCTCCCCGGACTCAACGTCGGAGACCCAGTACTTC. Protein sequence: CASSSPDSTSETQYF.

This clonotype was observed at least ten times. The genes are TRBV4-1 and TRBJ1-5; D is unresolved. V lost 0 bases and J lost 7, with 13 bases in between. This CDR3 region has 15 residues. Per germline, CDR1 MGHRA and CDR2 YSYEKL. The CDR3 region has the DNA TGCGCCAGCAGCCAAGATAGAGGACGAGGGCAGCCCCAGCATTTT. It specifies CASSQDRGRGQPQHF.

This clonotype was found a few times. The chain is built from TRBV5-1 and TRBJ2-7; perhaps TRBD2 as D (5 bases). In germline, CDR1 is SGHRS, CDR2 YFSETQ. V dropped 0 bases and J dropped 0 bases, with 13 bases sitting between them. This CDR3 is built from 16 residues. The CDR3 is CASSLVSGLSSYEQYF. DNA of the CDR3: TGCGCCAGCAGCTTGGTGTCCGGACTGAGCTCCTACGAGCAGTACTTC.

The rearrangement uses TRBV28 and TRBJ1-5; no reliable D call. Trimming took 6 bases from V and 5 from J, leaving 20 bases between them. The germline gives CDR1 MDHEN, CDR2 SYDVKM. The CDR3 loop spans 16 amino acids. CDR3 sequence reads: CASSPGLGREDQPQHF. Here the CDR3 DNA reads TGTGCCAGCAGCCCCGGGCTGGGGAGGGAGGATCAGCCCCAGCATTTT. The full variable domain, with the rest looked up from reference TRBV28 and TRBJ1-5, is DVKVTQSSRYLVKRTGEKVFLECVQDMDHENMFWYRQDPGLGLRLIYFSYDVKMKEKGDIPEGYSVSREKKERFSLILESASTNQTSMYLCASSPGLGREDQPQHFGDGTRLSIL.

The chain is built from TRBV4-3 and TRBJ1-2; the D is unclear. Deletions cut 1 base from V and 0 bases from J, with 6 bases between. The CDR3 extends over 14 amino acids. Germline-derived CDR1 and CDR2 are LGHNA and YSLEER. For the CDR3, the DNA is TGCGCCAGCAGCCAAGCCTATACTAACTATGGCTACACCTTC. Its protein is CASSQAYTNYGYTF.

The gene calls are TRBV7-9 and TRBJ2-7; D is unclear. CDR3 size: 14 residues. Trimming stripped 5 bases from V and 2 bases from J, with 13 bases between. The germline V gene encodes CDR1 SEHNR and CDR2 FQNEAQ (reference sequence). The CDR3 here is CASSPLTGTYEQYF. The CDR3 DNA sequence: TGTGCCAGCAGCCCCCTGACTGGAACCTACGAGCAGTACTTC.

The CDR3, as DNA: TGTGCCAGCAGAGGTCTCTTCCCGCAAGACTTTTCCAAGACCCAGTACTTC. Amino acid sequence: CASRGLFPQDFSKTQYF. The chain is built from TRBV28 and TRBJ2-5; D uncertain. Trimming left V 6 bases short and J 6 bases short, with 26 bases between. There are 17 residues in the CDR3. CDR1 MDHEN and CDR2 SYDVKM come from the germline V gene.

A few counts support this clonotype. The genes are TRBV28 and TRBJ2-5; D remains unclear. Germline CDR1 and CDR2: MDHEN and SYDVKM. CDR3 length equals 13 residues. Trimming pared 3 bases from V and 2 bases from J, leaving 7 bases between. CDR3 sequence (DNA): TGTGCCAGCAGTTTTCCCAGGCAAGAGACCCAGTACTTC. Translated: CASSFPRQETQYF.

This clonotype occurred a few times. Written as DNA, the CDR3 is TGTGCCAGCAGACGTCCGATTTACCCGCCCCAGCATTTT. It specifies CASRRPIYPPQHF. V gene TRBV12-3 or TRBV12-4 combines with J gene TRBJ1-5; D is unresolved. This CDR3 has 13 amino acids. V shed 6 bases and J shed 9 bases, with 15 bases lying between them.

This clonotype was detected many times. The CDR3 nucleotides are TGTGCCAGCAGCCCGTCGGCCAACTCCTACGAGCAGTACTTC. Translating it yields CASSPSANSYEQYF. J is TRBJ2-7 and V is TRBV13; D is undetermined. The CDR3 length is 14 residues. The germline gives CDR1 PRHDT, CDR2 FYEKMQ (reference sequence). Trimming shortened V by 5 bases and J by 0 bases, and 11 bases separated the two germline ends.

This chain connects TRBV5-8 to TRBJ2-7; a possible D gene is TRBD1 (5 bases). The CDR3 runs to 14 residues. V shed 8 bases and J shed 0 bases, with 15 bases lying between them. The V gene's germline CDR1 is SGHTS and CDR2 YDEGEE. In DNA, the CDR3 is TGTGCCAGATCCAGGGCGGATAGCTCCTACGAGCAGTACTTC. This translates into CARSRADSSYEQYF.

The V gene is TRBV9, the J gene TRBJ1-3; D unclear. The CDR3 spans 16 residues. CDR1 and CDR2 from the germline V gene are SGDLS and YYNGEE. Trimming removed 4 bases from V and 4 bases from J, with 18 bases in between. CDR3 in amino acids: CASSQDGSGIGNTIYF. The CDR3 coding sequence is TGTGCCAGCAGCCAGGACGGCTCGGGAATAGGAAACACCATATATTTT.

V gene TRBV29-1 combines with J gene TRBJ1-1; D is ambiguous. This CDR3 spans 11 amino acids. Trimming shortened V by 4 bases and J by 3 bases, and 6 bases separated the two germline ends. Germline V gives CDR1 SQVTM, CDR2 ANQGSEA. In nucleotides, the CDR3 is TGCAGCGTTGGGTTTGACACTGAAGCTTTCTTT. Translating gives CSVGFDTEAFF.

Many counts were recorded for this clonotype. V gene TRBV29-1 combines with J gene TRBJ2-7; D perhaps matches TRBD1 (5 bases). This CDR3 spans 12 amino acids. Germline loops: CDR1 SQVTM, CDR2 ANQGSEA. V dropped 7 bases and J dropped 7 bases, with 17 bases sitting between them. CDR3 residues: CSATGRGEEQYF. CDR3 sequence (DNA): TGCAGCGCCACAGGACGCGGCGAGGAGCAGTACTTC.